These 28 T cell receptor beta chains originate from one sample sequenced in a study of CD8+ T cells in alopecia areata. Extracted from the samples, RNA was reverse transcribed into cDNA to serve as the sequencing template. Clones were sequenced by immunoSEQ multiplex PCR, and TCRdb holds only the in-frame ones, with some missing. The sample carries about 300,000 clones, roughly 64% recorded once. Treatment here: oral pan-JAK inhibitor, 5-10 mg twice daily. The source was CD4+ T cells sorted from blood, collected at week 24, from a patient treated with tofacitinib. The receptor source for this set is a human donor with alopecia areata.

In its sample, this clone was seen a few times. V and J are TRBV6-6 and TRBJ2-5, with D uncertain. Germline CDR1 reads MNHNY; CDR2 reads SVGAGI (reference sequence). Trimming cost V 2 bases and J 2 bases, with 6 bases left between them. This CDR3 has 13 amino acids. CDR3 in amino acids: CASSYRVQETQYF. The CDR3 DNA sequence: TGTGCCAGCAGTTACAGGGTACAAGAGACCCAGTACTTC.

The CDR3 region is CASSLKGPLMNTEAFF. The CDR3 DNA reads as TGTGCCAGCAGCTTAAAGGGACCGCTAATGAACACTGAAGCTTTCTTT. V usage is TRBV5-6 and J usage is TRBJ1-1; perhaps TRBD1 as D (5 bases). The CDR3 contains 16 residues. Germline assignment: CDR1 SGHDT and CDR2 YYEEEE. The V end was cut by 2 bases, the J end by 0 bases, with 14 bases between.

The V call is TRBV6-1, the J call TRBJ1-2; D not resolved. The length of the CDR3 is 10 residues. Trimming left V 4 bases short and J 5 bases short, with 2 bases between. The germline V gene has CDR1 MNHNS and CDR2 SASEGT. The CDR3 DNA is TGTGCCAGCAGTGGTTATGGCTACACCTTC. Protein: CASSGYGYTF.

The chain carries TRBV29-1 and TRBJ1-6, with a tentative D call TRBD1 (5 bases). Germline V gives CDR1 SQVTM, CDR2 ANQGSEA. V was pared by 4 bases and J by 10 bases, with 11 bases between. The CDR3 contains 12 residues. CDR3 nucleotide sequence: TGCAGCGTTGGGGAGGGGCGATCACCCCTCCACTTT. Its translation is CSVGEGRSPLHF.

The chain has TRBV9 and TRBJ2-3; D unresolved. The CDR3 spans 16 residues. The V and J ends lost 0 bases and 4 bases respectively, with 15 bases between them. Germline loops: CDR1 SGDLS, CDR2 YYNGEE. The CDR3 is CASSVGVGASADTQYF. The CDR3 region has the DNA TGTGCCAGCAGCGTAGGCGTGGGCGCGTCGGCAGATACGCAGTATTTT.

The CDR3 reads CATSTGGSPYEQYF. The DNA of the CDR3 is TGTGCCACATCCACAGGGGGATCCCCCTACGAGCAGTACTTC. The V call is TRBV28, the J call TRBJ2-7; 8 positions agree with TRBD1. The CDR3 loop spans 14 amino acids. The V gene's germline CDR1 is MDHEN and CDR2 SYDVKM. The trim removed 10 bases at V and 2 bases at J, leaving 10 bases unmatched.

The chain recombines TRBV4-2 with TRBJ1-1, with D hard to call. V lost 4 bases and J lost 5, with 14 bases in between. The CDR3 totals 14 residues. Germline assignment: CDR1 LGHNA and CDR2 YNFKEQ. CDR3 DNA: TGTGCCAGCAGCCTGGCAGGAGATCGGACTGAAGCTTTCTTT. Translating it yields CASSLAGDRTEAFF.

This clone was seen only a few times. The V gene is TRBV5-1, the J gene TRBJ2-4, with D unclear. Trimming left V 3 bases short and J 8 bases short, with 18 bases between. This CDR3 is built from 15 residues. Germline-derived CDR1 and CDR2 are SGHRS and YFSETQ. The CDR3 nucleotides are TGCGCCAGCAGCTCAGGCCAGGACCTAGGTGACATTCAGTACTTC. Translating gives CASSSGQDLGDIQYF.

This chain links TRBV29-1 with TRBJ1-3; perhaps TRBD1 as D (6 bases). This CDR3 is 11 amino acids long. Trimming removed 3 bases at V and 9 bases at J, with 9 bases between. In germline, CDR1 is SQVTM, CDR2 ANQGSEA. CDR3 nucleotide sequence: TGCAGCGTTGACAGGGGATCCACCATATATTTT. It specifies CSVDRGSTIYF. Supplemented by reference TRBV29-1 and TRBJ1-3, the full variable domain reads SAVISQKPSRDICQRGTSLTIQCQVDSQVTMMFWYRQQPGQSLTLIATANQGSEATYESGFVIDKFPISRPNLTFSTLTVSNMSPEDSSIYLCSVDRGSTIYFGEGSWLTVV.

This clone appeared once. The chain has TRBV30 and TRBJ2-5, with D perhaps matching TRBD2 (7 bases). V was cut by 6 bases and J by 4 bases, with 21 bases left in between. The CDR3 covers 15 residues. Germline loops: CDR1 GTSNPN, CDR2 SVGIG (reference sequence). CDR3 protein: CACPGGQLRVETQYF. CDR3 in DNA: TGTGCCTGCCCGGGGGGACAACTACGGGTAGAGACCCAGTACTTC.

The chain has TRBV29-1 and TRBJ2-7, with 8 bases that match TRBD1. The CDR3 extends over 14 amino acids. Looked up from germline, CDR1 is SQVTM and CDR2 is ANQGSEA. The trim removed 3 bases at V and 4 bases at J, leaving 8 bases unmatched. CDR3 sequence (DNA): TGCAGCGTTGACCGGACAGGGACCTTTTACGAGCAGTACTTC. This encodes CSVDRTGTFYEQYF.

The V and J genes are TRBV6-6 and TRBJ2-5, with 12 nucleotides matching TRBD2. CDR3 length: 15 residues. The germline V gene has CDR1 MNHNY and CDR2 SVGAGI (reference sequence). The J segment lost 2 bases and the V segment lost 2 bases, leaving 0 bases of the junction unmatched. This CDR3 reads CASSYGTSGQETQYF. In nucleotides, the CDR3 is TGTGCCAGCAGTTACGGGACTAGCGGGCAAGAGACCCAGTACTTC.

V gene TRBV5-1 combines with J gene TRBJ2-7; no reliable D call. The germline V gene has CDR1 SGHRS and CDR2 YFSETQ. The germline V and J ends were trimmed by 0 bases and 0 bases, with 4 bases remaining between them. The CDR3 extends over 13 amino acids. The CDR3 sequence: CASSLENSYEQYF. The CDR3 DNA follows: TGCGCCAGCAGCTTGGAGAACTCCTACGAGCAGTACTTC.

This chain links TRBV7-2 with TRBJ2-1, with 8 bases that match TRBD2. This CDR3 spans 16 amino acids. The V gene's germline CDR1 is SGHTA and CDR2 FQGNSA. Trimming took 3 bases from V and 4 from J; bases not matched to a gene: 8. The CDR3 region is CASSFSGAGEYNEQFF. As DNA, the CDR3 is TGTGCCAGCAGCTTTAGCGGGGCGGGGGAATACAATGAGCAGTTCTTC.

This clone has a handful of counts. The chain is built from TRBV6-5 and TRBJ1-3; no clear D. Looked up from germline, CDR1 is MNHEY and CDR2 is SVGAGI. The CDR3 runs 14 residues. The ends were cut back, 5 bases at V and 4 bases at J, with 12 bases in the middle. CDR3 DNA sequence: TGTGCCAGCAGTGACTTTCGAAGGGGAAACACCATATATTTT. The encoded protein is CASSDFRRGNTIYF.

This chain joins TRBV28 and TRBJ1-2, with 9 bases matching TRBD1. Germline V gene data show CDR1 as MDHEN and CDR2 as SYDVKM. V gave up 4 bases and J gave up 8 bases; unmatched junction bases: 8. CDR3 length: 14 amino acids. The CDR3 nucleotides read TGTGCCAGCAGTTCACCACAGGGGGCGAAAGGCTACACCTTC. Its protein product is CASSSPQGAKGYTF.

This clone appeared a few times. The V and J genes are TRBV28 and TRBJ1-2, with D unresolved. The CDR3 has 14 residues. V lost 3 bases, J lost 2 bases, and 10 bases lay in between. The germline V gene encodes CDR1 MDHEN and CDR2 SYDVKM. The CDR3 protein is CASSFGPLNYGYTF. The CDR3, as DNA: TGTGCCAGCAGTTTCGGGCCTCTAAACTATGGCTACACCTTC.

The chain couples TRBV29-1 to TRBJ1-1; D might be TRBD1 (6 bases). The germline V gene has CDR1 SQVTM and CDR2 ANQGSEA. This CDR3 region has 12 residues. The V gene lost 8 bases and the J gene lost 4 bases, with 14 bases spanning the gap. For the CDR3, the DNA is TGCAGCACTAAGGACAGCGGCACTGAAGCTTTCTTT. This sequence encodes CSTKDSGTEAFF.

Only a few counts were recorded for this clone. The rearrangement uses TRBV30 and TRBJ2-7; tentatively, D is TRBD1 (6 bases). This CDR3 has 15 amino acids. V was pared by 3 bases and J by 7 bases, with 22 bases between. Germline V gene lookup returns CDR1 GTSNPN and CDR2 SVGIG (reference sequence). The CDR3 coding sequence is TGTGCCTGGAGACCCGGCTACAGGGTAATGGGAGAGCAGTACTTC. This codes for CAWRPGYRVMGEQYF.

This clone was picked up a small number of times. The chain uses TRBV29-1 and TRBJ2-7; D is possibly TRBD2 (6 bases). From germline, CDR1 is SQVTM and CDR2 ANQGSEA. Deletions cut 4 bases from V and 7 bases from J, with 17 bases between. The CDR3 sequence is 13 residues long. This CDR3 reads CSVVPGPAGEQYF. DNA of the CDR3: TGCAGCGTTGTACCGGGACCGGCGGGGGAGCAGTACTTC.

The chain is built from TRBV6-6 and TRBJ1-1; the D gene is possibly TRBD1 (6 bases). The CDR3 covers 13 residues. Germline V gene sequence: CDR1 MNHNY, CDR2 SVGAGI (reference sequence). The ends were cut back, 7 bases at V and 2 bases at J, with 11 bases in the middle. The CDR3 DNA reads as TGTGCCAGCACAGGGGCCTTAAACACTGAAGCTTTCTTT. Protein sequence: CASTGALNTEAFF.

This clone was observed a handful of times. The chain employs TRBV28 and TRBJ2-5, with TRBD1 matching over 8 bases. V lost 2 bases, J lost 6 bases, and 5 bases stayed unmatched. In germline, CDR1 is MDHEN, CDR2 SYDVKM. This CDR3 spans 14 amino acids. The CDR3 DNA follows: TGTGCCAGCAGTTTAGCAGGGGGCGGTAAGACCCAGTACTTC. Residues: CASSLAGGGKTQYF.

In this sample, this clone turned up a few times. CDR3 region: CASSQDGAGGGTDTQYF. The CDR3 DNA follows: TGCGCCAGCAGCCAAGATGGGGCGGGCGGGGGCACAGATACGCAGTATTTT. V and J are TRBV4-1 and TRBJ2-3, with D possibly being TRBD2 (6 bases). The V end lost 0 bases, the J end lost 1 base, and 14 bases lay between the germline ends. The CDR3 is 17 amino acids. Germline V lookup: CDR1 MGHRA, CDR2 YSYEKL.

The sample holds a few counts of this clone. J is TRBJ2-2 and V is TRBV30; TRBD2 might be the D (5 bases). Germline V gives CDR1 GTSNPN, CDR2 SVGIG (reference sequence). V lost 4 bases, J lost 4 bases, and 19 bases lay in between. The CDR3 covers 16 residues. CDR3 loop: CAWNAGSGRSTGELFF. CDR3 in DNA: TGTGCCTGGAATGCGGGTTCTGGCCGAAGCACCGGGGAGCTGTTTTTT. Based on the CDR3 plus reference TRBV30 and TRBJ2-2, the full variable domain is SQTIHQWPATLVQPVGSPLSLECTVEGTSNPNLYWYRQAAGRGLQLLFYSVGIGQISSEVPQNLSASRPQDRQFILSSKKLLLSDSGFYLCAWNAGSGRSTGELFFGEGSRLTVL.

In this sample, this clone turned up once. The chain recombines TRBV7-9 with TRBJ2-3, with 7 bases fitting TRBD2. The CDR3 covers 16 residues. Losses at the gene ends were 5 bases for V and 0 bases for J; bases not matched to a gene: 8. Germline V gene lookup returns CDR1 SEHNR and CDR2 FQNEAQ (reference sequence). The CDR3 DNA sequence: TGTGCCAGCAGCGTTGGACTAGACCTTAGCACAGATACGCAGTATTTT. It encodes CASSVGLDLSTDTQYF.

The CDR3 DNA reads TGCAGCGTTGGGGGACAGGGGGTACATGAGCAGTTCTTC. It codes for CSVGGQGVHEQFF. The chain uses TRBV29-1 and TRBJ2-1, with TRBD1 matching 11 bases. CDR3 length: 13 residues. From germline, CDR1 is SQVTM and CDR2 ANQGSEA. V shed 4 bases and J 8 bases; nucleotides not matched to a gene: 4.

The rearrangement uses TRBV29-1 and TRBJ1-1; TRBD1 matches 7 bases. Trimming removed 7 bases from V and 1 base from J; junction bases left unmatched: 6. The CDR3 has 13 residues. Germline V CDR1 and CDR2: SQVTM, ANQGSEA. CDR3: CSESRDRNTEAFF. DNA for the CDR3: TGCAGCGAGTCCCGGGACAGGAACACTGAAGCTTTCTTT.

DNA of the CDR3: TGCAGCGTCAAGAGGTACAATGAGCAGTTCTTC. Translation: CSVKRYNEQFF. The chain is built from TRBV29-1 and TRBJ2-1; D gene uncertain. The length of the CDR3 is 11 residues. CDR1 SQVTM and CDR2 ANQGSEA come from the germline V gene. V was pared by 6 bases and J by 4 bases, with 7 bases between.